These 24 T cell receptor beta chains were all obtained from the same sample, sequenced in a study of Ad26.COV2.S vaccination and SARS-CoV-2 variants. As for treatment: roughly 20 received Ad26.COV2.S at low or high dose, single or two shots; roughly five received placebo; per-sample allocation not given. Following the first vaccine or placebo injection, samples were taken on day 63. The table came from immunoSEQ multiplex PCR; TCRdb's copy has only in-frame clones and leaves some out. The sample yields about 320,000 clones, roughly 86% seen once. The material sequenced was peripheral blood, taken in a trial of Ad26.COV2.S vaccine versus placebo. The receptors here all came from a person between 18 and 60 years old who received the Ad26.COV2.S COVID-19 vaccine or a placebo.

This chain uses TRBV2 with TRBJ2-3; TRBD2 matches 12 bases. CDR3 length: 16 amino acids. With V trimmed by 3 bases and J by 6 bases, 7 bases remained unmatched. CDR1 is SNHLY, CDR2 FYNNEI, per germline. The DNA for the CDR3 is TGTGCCAGCAGTGACTCGGCTAGCGGGGGGGCTGATACGCAGTATTTT. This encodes CASSDSASGGADTQYF.

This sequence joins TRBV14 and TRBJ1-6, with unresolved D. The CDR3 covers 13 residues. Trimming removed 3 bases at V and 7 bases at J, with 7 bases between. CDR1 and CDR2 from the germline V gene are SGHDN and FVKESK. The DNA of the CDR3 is TGTGCCAGCAGCCAGGGGTGGAATTCACCCCTCCACTTT. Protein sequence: CASSQGWNSPLHF.

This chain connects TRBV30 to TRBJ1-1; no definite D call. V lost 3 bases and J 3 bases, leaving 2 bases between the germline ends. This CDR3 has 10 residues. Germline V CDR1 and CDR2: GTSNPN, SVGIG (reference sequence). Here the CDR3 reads CAWRDTEAFF. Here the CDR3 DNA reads TGTGCCTGGAGGGACACTGAAGCTTTCTTT. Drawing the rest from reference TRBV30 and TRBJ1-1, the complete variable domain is SQTIHQWPATLVQPVGSPLSLECTVEGTSNPNLYWYRQAAGRGLQLLFYSVGIGQISSEVPQNLSASRPQDRQFILSSKKLLLSDSGFYLCAWRDTEAFFGQGTRLTVV.

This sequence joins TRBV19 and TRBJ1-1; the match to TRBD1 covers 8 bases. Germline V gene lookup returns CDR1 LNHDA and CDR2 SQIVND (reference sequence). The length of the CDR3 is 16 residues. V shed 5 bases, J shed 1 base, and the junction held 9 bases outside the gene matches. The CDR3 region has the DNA TGTGCCAGTAGTTTCGGACAGGGAGTAGGGAACACTGAAGCTTTCTTT. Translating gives CASSFGQGVGNTEAFF. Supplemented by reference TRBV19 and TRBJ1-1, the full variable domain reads DGGITQSPKYLFRKEGQNVTLSCEQNLNHDAMYWYRQDPGQGLRLIYYSQIVNDFQKGDIAEGYSVSREKKESFPLTVTSAQKNPTAFYLCASSFGQGVGNTEAFFGQGTRLTVV.

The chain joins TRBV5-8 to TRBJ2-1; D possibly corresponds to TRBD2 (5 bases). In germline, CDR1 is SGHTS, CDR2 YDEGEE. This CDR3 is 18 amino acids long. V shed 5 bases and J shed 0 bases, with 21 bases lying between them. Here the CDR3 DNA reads TGTGCCAGCAGTCACGGGGAGACCGGTCCTAACTCCTACAATGAGCAGTTCTTC. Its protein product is CASSHGETGPNSYNEQFF.

In nucleotides, the CDR3 is TGTGCCAGCAGTTTATCGTTCTCGGGGCACGGGACCTACGAGCAGTACTTC. This translates into CASSLSFSGHGTYEQYF. The chain combines TRBV27 with TRBJ2-7, with D perhaps assigned TRBD1 or TRBD2 (5 bases each). Germline V gene data show CDR1 as MNHEY and CDR2 as SMNVEV (reference sequence). The CDR3 covers 17 residues. V dropped 0 bases and J dropped 2 bases, with 17 bases sitting between them.

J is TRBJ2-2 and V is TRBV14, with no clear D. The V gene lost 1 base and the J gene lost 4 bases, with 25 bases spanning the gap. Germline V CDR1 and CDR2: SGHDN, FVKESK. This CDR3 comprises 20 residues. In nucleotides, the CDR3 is TGTGCCAGCAGCCAAGTTCGGCAAACGGGTCAAGGTTGGCTCACCGGGGAGCTGTTTTTT. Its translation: CASSQVRQTGQGWLTGELFF.

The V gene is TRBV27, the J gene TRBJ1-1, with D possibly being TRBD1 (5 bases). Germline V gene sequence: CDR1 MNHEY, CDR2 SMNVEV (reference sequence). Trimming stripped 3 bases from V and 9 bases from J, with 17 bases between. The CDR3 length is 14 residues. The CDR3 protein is CASSFHRRGKKAFF. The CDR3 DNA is TGTGCCAGCAGTTTTCATAGACGGGGGAAAAAAGCTTTCTTT.

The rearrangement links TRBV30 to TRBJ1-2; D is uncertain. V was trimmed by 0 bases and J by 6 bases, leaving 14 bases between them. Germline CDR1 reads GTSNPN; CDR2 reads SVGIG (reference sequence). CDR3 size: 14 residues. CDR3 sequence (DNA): TGTGCCTGGAGTGTACCGTACACCCTGAATGGCTACACCTTC. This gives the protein CAWSVPYTLNGYTF.

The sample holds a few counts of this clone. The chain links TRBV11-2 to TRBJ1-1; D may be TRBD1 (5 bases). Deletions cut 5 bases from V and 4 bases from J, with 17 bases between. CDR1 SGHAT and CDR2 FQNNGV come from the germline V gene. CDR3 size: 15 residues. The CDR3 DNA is TGTGCCAGCAGCCCCCGGGACGATCCCCCCACTGAAGCTTTCTTT. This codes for CASSPRDDPPTEAFF. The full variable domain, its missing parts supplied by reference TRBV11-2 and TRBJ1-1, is EAGVAQSPRYKIIEKRQSVAFWCNPISGHATLYWYQQILGQGPKLLIQFQNNGVVDDSQLPKDRFSAERLKGVDSTLKIQPAKLEDSAVYLCASSPRDDPPTEAFFGQGTRLTVV.

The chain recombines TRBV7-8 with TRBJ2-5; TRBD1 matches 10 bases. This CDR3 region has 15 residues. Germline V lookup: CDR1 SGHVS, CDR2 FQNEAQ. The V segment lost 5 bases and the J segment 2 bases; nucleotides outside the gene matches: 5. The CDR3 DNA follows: TGTGCCAGCAGCCGAGGACAGGGGGATCAAGAGACCCAGTACTTC. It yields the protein CASSRGQGDQETQYF.

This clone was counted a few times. In DNA, the CDR3 is TGCGCCAGCAGCCAAGGGACGGGGGGCACCCAAGAGACCCAGTACTTC. It yields the protein CASSQGTGGTQETQYF. The chain links TRBV4-3 to TRBJ2-5; tentatively, D is TRBD2 (7 bases). The germline CDR1 and CDR2 sequences are LGHNA and YSLEER. Trimming cost V 1 base and J 1 base, with 13 bases left between them. The CDR3 spans 16 residues.

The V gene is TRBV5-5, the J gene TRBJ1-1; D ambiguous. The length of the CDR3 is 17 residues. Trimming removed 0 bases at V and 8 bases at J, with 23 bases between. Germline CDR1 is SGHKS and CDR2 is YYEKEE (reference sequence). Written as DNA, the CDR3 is TGTGCCAGCAGCTTGGGGGGTGGGTTCAGCCCCGCGGGCGAAGCTTTCTTT. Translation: CASSLGGGFSPAGEAFF. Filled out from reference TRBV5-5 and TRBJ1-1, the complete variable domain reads DAGVTQSPTHLIKTRGQQVTLRCSPISGHKSVSWYQQVLGQGPQFIFQYYEKEERGRGNFPDRFSARQFPNYSSELNVNALLLGDSALYLCASSLGGGFSPAGEAFFGQGTRLTVV.

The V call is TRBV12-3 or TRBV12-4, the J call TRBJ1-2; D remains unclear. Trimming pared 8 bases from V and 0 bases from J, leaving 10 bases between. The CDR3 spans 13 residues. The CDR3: CASEQGTNYGYTF. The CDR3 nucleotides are TGTGCCAGCGAACAAGGGACTAACTATGGCTACACCTTC.

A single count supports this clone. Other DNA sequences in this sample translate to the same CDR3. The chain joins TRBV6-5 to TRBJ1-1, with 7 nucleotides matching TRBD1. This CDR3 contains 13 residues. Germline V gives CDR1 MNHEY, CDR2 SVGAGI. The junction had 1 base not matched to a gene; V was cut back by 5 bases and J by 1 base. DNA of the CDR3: TGTGCCAGCAGTCGGACAGGGAACACTGAAGCTTTCTTT. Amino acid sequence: CASSRTGNTEAFF.

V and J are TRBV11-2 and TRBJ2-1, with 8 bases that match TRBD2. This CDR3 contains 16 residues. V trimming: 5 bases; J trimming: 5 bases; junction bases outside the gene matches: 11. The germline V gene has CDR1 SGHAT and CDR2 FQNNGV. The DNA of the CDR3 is TGTGCCAGCAGCCGGGGGGGGGCCCAGCGAGACAATGAGCAGTTCTTC. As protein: CASSRGGAQRDNEQFF.

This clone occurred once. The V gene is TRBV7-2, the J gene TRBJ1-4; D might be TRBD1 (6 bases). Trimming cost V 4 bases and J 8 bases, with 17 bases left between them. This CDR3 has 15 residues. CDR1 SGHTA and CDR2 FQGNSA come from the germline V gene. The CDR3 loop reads CASSWAGAADEKLFF. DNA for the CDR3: TGTGCCAGCAGCTGGGCAGGGGCCGCGGACGAAAAACTGTTTTTT.

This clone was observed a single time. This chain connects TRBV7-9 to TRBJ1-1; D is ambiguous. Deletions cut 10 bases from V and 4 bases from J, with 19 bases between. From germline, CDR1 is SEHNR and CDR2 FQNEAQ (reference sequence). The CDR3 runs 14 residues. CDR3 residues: CAIMTGFSSTEAFF. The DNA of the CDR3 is TGTGCCATCATGACGGGTTTTAGTAGCACTGAAGCTTTCTTT.

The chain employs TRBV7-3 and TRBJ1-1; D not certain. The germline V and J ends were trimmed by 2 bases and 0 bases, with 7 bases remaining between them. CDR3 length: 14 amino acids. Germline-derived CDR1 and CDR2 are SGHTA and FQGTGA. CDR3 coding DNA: TGTGCCAGCAGCTTAGAAGGGATGAACACTGAAGCTTTCTTT. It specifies CASSLEGMNTEAFF.

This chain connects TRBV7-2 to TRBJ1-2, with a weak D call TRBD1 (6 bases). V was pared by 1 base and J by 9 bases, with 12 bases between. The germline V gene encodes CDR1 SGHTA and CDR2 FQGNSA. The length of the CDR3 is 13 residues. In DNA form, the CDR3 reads TGTGCCAGCAGCTTAGGCGGGGACATTAGCTACACCTTC. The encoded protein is CASSLGGDISYTF. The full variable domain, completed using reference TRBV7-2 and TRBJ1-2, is GAGVSQSPSNKVTEKGKDVELRCDPISGHTALYWYRQSLGQGLEFLIYFQGNSAPDKSGLPSDRFSAERTGGSVSTLTIQRTQQEDSAVYLCASSLGGDISYTFGSGTRLTVV.

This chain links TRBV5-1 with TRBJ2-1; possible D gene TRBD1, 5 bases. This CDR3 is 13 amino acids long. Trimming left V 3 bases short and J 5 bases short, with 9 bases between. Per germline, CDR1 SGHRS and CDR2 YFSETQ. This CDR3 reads CASSWQGNNEQFF. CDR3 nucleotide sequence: TGCGCCAGCAGCTGGCAGGGTAACAATGAGCAGTTCTTC.

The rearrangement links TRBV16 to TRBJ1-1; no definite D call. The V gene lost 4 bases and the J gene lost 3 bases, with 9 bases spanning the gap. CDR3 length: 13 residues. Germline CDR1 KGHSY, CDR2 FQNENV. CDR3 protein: CASSPQRDTEAFF. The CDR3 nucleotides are TGTGCCAGCAGCCCTCAAAGGGACACTGAAGCTTTCTTT.

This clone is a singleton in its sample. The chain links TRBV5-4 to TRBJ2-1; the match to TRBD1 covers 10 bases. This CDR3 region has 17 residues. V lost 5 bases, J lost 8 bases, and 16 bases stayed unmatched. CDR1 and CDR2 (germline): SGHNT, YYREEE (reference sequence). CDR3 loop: CASRLFTGTGALDEQFF. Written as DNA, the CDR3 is TGTGCCAGCAGACTCTTCACCGGGACAGGGGCGCTGGATGAGCAGTTCTTC.

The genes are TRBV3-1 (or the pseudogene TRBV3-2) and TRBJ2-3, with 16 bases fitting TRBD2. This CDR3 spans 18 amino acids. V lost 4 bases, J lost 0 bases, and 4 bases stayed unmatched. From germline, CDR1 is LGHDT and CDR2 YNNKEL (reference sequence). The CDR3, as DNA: TGTGCCAGCAGCCGGGGACTAGCGGGGGGGCCTAGCACAGATACGCAGTATTTT. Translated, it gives CASSRGLAGGPSTDTQYF.